This T cell receptor (beta chain) was sequenced in a study of shared clonotypes between healthy human individuals. Study at large: CD4 naive and CD4 memory each took three plates per donor, while CD8 naive took two and CD8 memory one.

Donors comprised healthy HIV-negative adults lacking recent acute infections or vaccinations. Trimming cost V 1 base and J 0 bases, with 7 bases left between them. The germline CDR1 and CDR2 sequences are MNHNS and SASEGT. CDR3 length equals 14 residues. The method was immunoSEQ multiplex PCR; TCRdb's version includes in-frame clones alone and lacks a portion of them. Of 1.4 million or so clones in the sample, roughly 98.5% were seen once. This clonotype was sampled from a man under 40 in good health. The chain links TRBV6-1 to TRBJ2-7; D is unresolved. Sequences were obtained from naive CD4+ T cells sorted from blood. Subset defined: CD45RA+ positively selected. The CDR3 nucleotides are TGTGCCAGCAGTGAAGTGGCGGACTCCTACGAGCAGTACTTC. Its translation: CASSEVADSYEQYF.